This T cell receptor beta chain stems from a study of vaccination effects on CD4 cells after COVID-19. Points on this clone: Its antigen is as yet unknown.

Unmatched junction bases numbered 7, after V lost 5 bases and J lost 9 bases. Germline-derived CDR1 and CDR2 are SEHNR and FQNEAQ (reference sequence). CDR3 size: 14 residues. Libraries were prepared by immunoSEQ multiplex PCR; TCRdb keeps only in-frame clonotypes and omits some of them. The sample includes around 12,000 clones, around 78% seen only once; the top ten take roughly a third. ViraFEST assay sequencing came after antigen-specific CD4+ T cells were expanded with viral peptide pools. At the end of 10 days of culture, CD4+ T cells were isolated. PCR-confirmed SARS-CoV-2 infection occurred in the person between March and December 2020. Participants received two doses of either the BNT162b2 or mRNA-1273 vaccine.

The clonotype was recovered from a human donor who had a prior SARS-CoV-2 infection. The V gene is TRBV7-9, the J gene TRBJ1-2, with TRBD1 identical over 12 bases. Material: CD4+ T cells from PBMCs cultured with HCoV-NL63 spike peptides, obtained after COVID-19 vaccination. CDR3 residues: CASSPGTGGMSYTF. The CDR3 nucleotides are TGTGCCAGCAGCCCTGGGACAGGGGGCATGAGCTACACCTTC. The variable domain in full, completed from reference TRBV7-9 and TRBJ1-2, reads DTGVSQNPRHKITKRGQNVTFRCDPISEHNRLYWYRQTLGQGPEFLTYFQNEAQLEKSRLLSDRFSAERPKGSFSTLEIQRTEQGDSAMYLCASSPGTGGMSYTFGSGTRLTVV.